The sequence of this T cell receptor beta chain was determined in a study of blood T cell repertoires in COVID-19. Study background: Both acute and convalescent COVID-19 samples were obtained from the United States, Italy and Spain. Nucleic acid was either cDNA or gDNA, and it came from T cells, B-cell-depleted T cells, or PBMCs.

This CDR3 spans 16 amino acids. CDR1 GTSNPN and CDR2 SVGIG come from the germline V gene (reference sequence). With V trimmed by 5 bases and J by 7 bases, 17 bases remained unmatched. In the original analysis: The assay estimated nucleated cells by amplifying reference gene primers. Assay used: immunoSEQ multiplex PCR; TCRdb lists only in-frame clones, some missing. The V and J calls and clone size were taken over from that table, and D and trimming were inferred from the DNA. This sample has 110,000 to 150,000 clones, with around 90% found just once. This receptor was obtained from a man between 65 and 79 years old with acute or convalescent COVID-19. The specimen was peripheral blood. This chain connects TRBV30 to TRBJ2-1; 7 bases line up with TRBD1. The CDR3 nucleotides are TGTGCCTGGCCTATAGTTACAGGGGCGTGCGGGAATGAGCAGTTCTTC. Its translation is CAWPIVTGACGNEQFF.